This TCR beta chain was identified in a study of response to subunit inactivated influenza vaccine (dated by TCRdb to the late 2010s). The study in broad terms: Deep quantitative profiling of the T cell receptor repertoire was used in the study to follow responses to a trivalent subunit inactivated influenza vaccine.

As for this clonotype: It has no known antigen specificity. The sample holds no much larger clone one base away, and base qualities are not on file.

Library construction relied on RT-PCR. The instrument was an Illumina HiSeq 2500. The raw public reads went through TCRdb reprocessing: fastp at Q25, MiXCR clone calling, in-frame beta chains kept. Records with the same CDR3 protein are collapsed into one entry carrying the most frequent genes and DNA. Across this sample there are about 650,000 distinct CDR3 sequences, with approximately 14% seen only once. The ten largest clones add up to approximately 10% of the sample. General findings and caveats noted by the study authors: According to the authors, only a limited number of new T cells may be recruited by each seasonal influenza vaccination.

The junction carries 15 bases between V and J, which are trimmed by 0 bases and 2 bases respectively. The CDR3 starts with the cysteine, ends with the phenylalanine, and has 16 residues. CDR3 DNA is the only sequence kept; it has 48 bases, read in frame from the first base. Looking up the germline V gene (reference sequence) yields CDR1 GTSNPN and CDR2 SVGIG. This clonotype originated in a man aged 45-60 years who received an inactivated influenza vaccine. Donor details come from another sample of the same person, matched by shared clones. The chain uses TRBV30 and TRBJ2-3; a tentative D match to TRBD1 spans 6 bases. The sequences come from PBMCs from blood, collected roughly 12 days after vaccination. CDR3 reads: CAWSVWGLTNTDTQYF. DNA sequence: TGTGCCTGGAGTGTATGGGGGCTTACTAACACAGATACGCAGTATTTT.